This T cell receptor (beta chain) was observed in a study of metastatic and nonmetastatic thyroid tumors. Study as a whole: The authors compared repertoires across blood and tumor or nodule tissue from malignant and benign thyroid patients.

In the original processing: What underpinned the distant-metastasis classifier for papillary thyroid cancer was the set of CDR3 differences across clinicopathological groups. TCRdb recomputed clones from the PCR reads via MiXCR. What appears here as the V and J calls and clone size reflects TCRdb's work, not the paper's. The sample lists 30,000 to 35,000 clones; around a sixth were seen once. On this clone itself: A much larger clone sits a single nucleotide away, making a read error possible.

No patient had received any treatment before thyroid surgery. This TCR came from a female donor with papillary thyroid cancer or a benign thyroid nodule (not recorded which). Some clones in this sample may be carry-over from other donors' samples. Sequenced material: blood.

The CDR3 here is CAISEPPLTGTFQNIQYF. In DNA, the CDR3 is TGTGCCATCAGTGAACCTCCCTTGACAGGGACATTCCAAAACATTCAGTACTTC. J is TRBJ2-4 and V is TRBV10-3, with 7 positions matching TRBD1. Germline trimming cut 3 bases from V and 5 bases from J; bases unmatched to any gene: 16. Germline V gene data show CDR1 as ENHRY and CDR2 as SYGVKD. The CDR3 runs 18 residues.